A selection of T cell receptor beta chains follows, all from one sample in a study of identical twins. TCRdb used MiXCR to reprocess the 5' RACE reads, holding one entry per CDR3 protein. The data contain 600,000 to 700,000 distinct CDR3 sequences, 21% of them singletons. This sample also appeared in a second study, on T cells expressing NK-cell markers.

The specimen sequenced was PBMCs. All receptors come from a woman between 18 and 29 years old in good health. The CDR3 runs from the conserved cysteine through the conserved F or W. The order of the fields is CDR3 length, D gene, clone size, J gene, V gene, CDR3 DNA, CDR3 protein. A D gene is named only where the DNA matches it firmly. Size tells how often a clone was seen (once, few, many) or the class of an expanded clone, and some rows leave it out.

>17|.|.|TRBJ2-5|TRBV6-5
TGTGCCAGCAGTTACTCGATATCCAGGTTTCGCCAAGAGACCCAGTACTTC
CASSYSISRFRQETQYF
>12|.|few|TRBJ2-5|TRBV10-3
TGTGCCATTGCCAGGACTGAAGAGACCCAGTACTTC
CAIARTEETQYF
>15|.|.|TRBJ1-4|TRBV2
TGTGCCAGCAGTGAAATGGGGGGCGTCGATGAAAAACTGTTTTTT
CASSEMGGVDEKLFF
>14|.|.|TRBJ2-1|TRBV11-2
TGTGCCAGCAGGGACAGCAGCTCCTACAATGAGCAGTTCTTC
CASRDSSSYNEQFF
>15|TRBD1|.|TRBJ2-3|TRBV11-2
TGTGCCAGCAGCTTAGTTTCAGGGGGTGTGGATACGCAGTATTTT
CASSLVSGGVDTQYF
>15|.|.|TRBJ1-2|TRBV9
TGTGCCAGCAGCGCCGGGACGGGTCTATCCTATGGCTACACCTTC
CASSAGTGLSYGYTF
>13|.|few|TRBJ2-5|TRBV24-1
TGTGCCACCAGTGATGGGACGGAAGAGACCCAGTACTTC
CATSDGTEETQYF
>15|TRBD2|many|TRBJ2-1|TRBV20-1
TGCAGTGCGACGCGGGGACTAGCGGGGGGGGGTGAGCAGTTCTTC
CSATRGLAGGGEQFF
>14|.|.|TRBJ2-1|TRBV6-1
TGTGCCAGCACACCGATACCGCTTTACAATGAGCAGTTCTTC
CASTPIPLYNEQFF
>14|TRBD2|few|TRBJ2-7|TRBV7-2
TGTGCCAGCAGCTTATGGGAGGGTTCCTACGAGCAGTACTTC
CASSLWEGSYEQYF
>14|TRBD2|.|TRBJ2-5|TRBV10-3
TGTGCCACTGGGACTAGCGGGAGATTGGAGACCCAGTACTTC
CATGTSGRLETQYF
>17|.|few|TRBJ1-3|TRBV20-1
TGCAGTGCTAGAGATCTGGAGGACCTTCGCTCTGGAAACACCATATATTTT
CSARDLEDLRSGNTIYF
>16|.|.|TRBJ2-1|TRBV9
TGTGCCAGCAGCCCCGGGGGATCGGTAGAGTACAATGAGCAGTTCTTC
CASSPGGSVEYNEQFF
>14|.|once|TRBJ2-7|TRBV3-1
TGTGCCAGCAGCACCACAGGAGACGTCTACGAGCAGTACTTC
CASSTTGDVYEQYF
>14|TRBD2|many|TRBJ2-5|TRBV12-3/TRBV12-4
TGTGCCAGCAGCAAACTAGCGGGAGTTGGGACCCAGTACTTC
CASSKLAGVGTQYF
>13|.|few|TRBJ2-1|TRBV29-1
TGCAGCGTTGTCGGACAGAAGGCCAATGAGCAGTTCTTC
CSVVGQKANEQFF
>14|TRBD2|few|TRBJ2-7|TRBV12-3/TRBV12-4
TGTGCCAGCAGGCTCACCGGGAGGGCCTACGAGCAGTACTTC
CASRLTGRAYEQYF
>16|.|.|TRBJ2-7|TRBV3-1
TGTGCCAGCAGCCAAGATTGGGGGCATCGATCGGACGAGCAGTACTTC
CASSQDWGHRSDEQYF
>13|.|.|TRBJ1-5|TRBV2
TGTGCCAGCAGTGGGGTTTTTGGTCAGCCCCAGCATTTT
CASSGVFGQPQHF
>12|.|many|TRBJ1-2|TRBV12-3/TRBV12-4
TGTGCCAGCAGTTTCTGGGTCGATGGCTACACCTTC
CASSFWVDGYTF
>14|TRBD1|.|TRBJ2-4|TRBV29-1
TGCAGCGTTTTTCCGGGACAGGGAATGTACATTCAGTACTTC
CSVFPGQGMYIQYF
>14|.|.|TRBJ2-7|TRBV5-1
TGCGCCAGCAGTCCCGGGACGGTGGAGTACGAGCAGTACTTC
CASSPGTVEYEQYF
>16|.|few|TRBJ2-1|TRBV6-5
TGTGCCAGCAGTTACCCCCGAGGGGGTTCCTACAATGAGCAGTTCTTC
CASSYPRGGSYNEQFF
>14|TRBD2|many|TRBJ2-7|TRBV20-1
TGCAGTGCTCCCCGATTGACTAGCGGCAACGAGCAGTACTTC
CSAPRLTSGNEQYF
>14|.|few|TRBJ2-7|TRBV12-3/TRBV12-4
TGTGCCAGCAGTCCTGATCCGGACCCCTACGAGCAGTACTTC
CASSPDPDPYEQYF
>15|.|.|TRBJ1-4|TRBV7-9
TGTGCCAGCAGCCTCCCCCGTGACCGCCGCGGTCAACTGTTTTTT
CASSLPRDRRGQLFF
>15|.|few|TRBJ2-1|TRBV20-1
TGCAGTGCTAGAGATTGGAGGGGGCGGTACAATGAGCAGTTCTTC
CSARDWRGRYNEQFF
>15|.|few|TRBJ2-2|TRBV12-3/TRBV12-4
TGTGCCAGCAGTTTCAGCAGGGGAGGCACCGGGGAGCTGTTTTTT
CASSFSRGGTGELFF
>15|.|.|TRBJ2-3|TRBV15
TGTGCCACCAGCCCGACTGGCCTAAACACAGATACGCAGTATTTT
CATSPTGLNTDTQYF
>16|TRBD2|.|TRBJ2-1|TRBV27
TGTGCCAGCAGTTACCGAGTCCCGGGACTAGCGGGACACCAAATCTTC
CASSYRVPGLAGHQIF
>14|.|.|TRBJ2-2|TRBV10-3
TGTGCCATCAGTGGCTCGGGTGGGGCCGGGGAGCTGTTTTTT
CAISGSGGAGELFF
>13|.|.|TRBJ2-7|TRBV20-1
TGCAGTGCTAGCGGTGACAGGGAGGTCGAGCAGTACTTC
CSASGDREVEQYF
>14|TRBD1|.|TRBJ1-6|TRBV12-3/TRBV12-4
TGTGCCAGCAGTTCTGGGACAGGGATTTCACCCCTCCACTTT
CASSSGTGISPLHF
>12|.|few|TRBJ1-5|TRBV7-8
TGTGCCAGCAGCTTAAGTCTTCAGCCCCAGCATTTT
CASSLSLQPQHF
>16|.|few|TRBJ1-2|TRBV27
TGTGCCAGCAGTCCAACCCCTGATCGGGGAGGCTATGGCTACACCTTC
CASSPTPDRGGYGYTF
>14|.|.|TRBJ2-5|TRBV7-9
TGTGCCAGCAGCTTAGTGGACAGCGGTGGGACCCAGTACTTC
CASSLVDSGGTQYF
>16|TRBD2|many|TRBJ2-3|TRBV20-1
TGCAGTGCTAGAGATTGGACTAGCGGGAGGCTCAATACGCAGTATTTT
CSARDWTSGRLNTQYF
>14|.|.|TRBJ2-1|TRBV7-8
TGTGCCAGCAGCTGGCGGGGATCCTACAATGAGCAGTTCTTC
CASSWRGSYNEQFF
>16|.|.|TRBJ2-3|TRBV6-1
TGTGCCAGCGGTACGACAGGTGGCTTCTTCACAGATACGCAGTATTTT
CASGTTGGFFTDTQYF
>16|.|.|TRBJ2-7|TRBV5-1
TGCGCCAGCAGCTTATCAGGGGGGCCGAATACCTACGAGCAGTACTTC
CASSLSGGPNTYEQYF
>15|.|few|TRBJ1-3|TRBV6-1
TGTGCCAGCAGTCAGCCGTCGTTCTCTGGAAACACCATATATTTT
CASSQPSFSGNTIYF
>14|.|many|TRBJ2-7|TRBV12-3/TRBV12-4
TGTGCCAGCAGTTTGGAGGGGGCGCGCTACGAGCAGTACTTC
CASSLEGARYEQYF
>15|TRBD2|few|TRBJ2-1|TRBV15
TGTGCCACCAGCAGGGGACTAGCCCTAGACAATGAGCAGTTCTTC
CATSRGLALDNEQFF
>15|.|.|TRBJ1-1|TRBV7-8
TGTGCCAGCAGCTTAGAACGGGGGGGTTTGACTGAAGCTTTCTTT
CASSLERGGLTEAFF
>11|TRBD2|few|TRBJ2-7|TRBV12-3/TRBV12-4
TGTGCCAGCAGTTCCGGGACTAAGGGGTACTTC
CASSSGTKGYF
>15|.|few|TRBJ1-1|TRBV5-1
TGCGCCAGCAGCTTGGACGCCGGGACATCCTTTGAAGCTTTCTTT
CASSLDAGTSFEAFF
>13|.|.|TRBJ2-5|TRBV7-9
TGTGCCAGCAGCTTATCTACACAAGAGACCCAGTACTTC
CASSLSTQETQYF
>14|.|.|TRBJ2-5|TRBV15
TGTGCCACCAGCGAGACTGGAGGGGGGGAGACCCAGTACTTC
CATSETGGGETQYF
>15|TRBD1|many|TRBJ2-1|TRBV5-1
TGCGCCAGCAGCTTGGGGGACAGGATATACAATGAGCAGTTCTTC
CASSLGDRIYNEQFF
>13|TRBD1|.|TRBJ2-7|TRBV20-1
TGCAGTGCTAGGATGACAGGGGGTTACGAGCAGTACTTC
CSARMTGGYEQYF
>17|TRBD2|.|TRBJ2-2|TRBV29-1
TGCAGCGTGAGCGGACTAGCGGGAGGGCCGGGAACCGGGGAGCTGTTTTTT
CSVSGLAGGPGTGELFF
>11|.|few|TRBJ2-7|TRBV20-1
TGCAGTGCTAATAGGCACGACGAGCAGTACTTC
CSANRHDEQYF
>13|.|few|TRBJ2-5|TRBV20-1
TGCAGTGCTAGGGCCCTGGTGAAAGAGACCCAGTACTTC
CSARALVKETQYF
>16|.|few|TRBJ2-5|TRBV7-9
TGTGCCAGCAGCTTTAATCCGAATTGGTACCAAGAGACCCAGTACTTC
CASSFNPNWYQETQYF
>16|.|few|TRBJ1-3|TRBV6-1
TGTGCCAGCCGAACAGGTTTTGCAGCCTCTGGAAACACCATATATTTT
CASRTGFAASGNTIYF
>15|TRBD2|few|TRBJ2-3|TRBV27
TGTGCCAGCAGACTAGCGGGAGGATTCACAGATACGCAGTATTTT
CASRLAGGFTDTQYF
>13|.|few|TRBJ2-3|TRBV20-1
TGCAGTGCTAGAGATCTACTCACAGATACGCAGTATTTT
CSARDLLTDTQYF